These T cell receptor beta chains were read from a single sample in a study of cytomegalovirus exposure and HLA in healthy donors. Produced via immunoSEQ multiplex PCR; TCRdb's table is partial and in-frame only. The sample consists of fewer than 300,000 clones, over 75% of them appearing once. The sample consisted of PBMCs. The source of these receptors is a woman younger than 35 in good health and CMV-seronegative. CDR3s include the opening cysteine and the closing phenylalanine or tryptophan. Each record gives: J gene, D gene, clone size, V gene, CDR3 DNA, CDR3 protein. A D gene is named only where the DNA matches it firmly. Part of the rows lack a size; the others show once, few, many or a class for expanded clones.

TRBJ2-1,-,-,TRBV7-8,TGTGCCAGCAGCCCCACTCAAGCGGGTAGCTCCTACAATGAGCAGTTCTTC,CASSPTQAGSSYNEQFF
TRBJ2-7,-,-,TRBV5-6,TGTGCCAGCAGCCGTTTCCTCAGGGTTCTGGACGAGCAGTACTTC,CASSRFLRVLDEQYF
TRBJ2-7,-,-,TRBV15,TGTGCCACCAGCGCGAGCTCCTACGAGCAGTACTTC,CATSASSYEQYF
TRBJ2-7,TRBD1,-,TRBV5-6,TGTGCCAGCAGCTTGGCCACGTGGACAGGGGGCTACGAGCAGTACTTC,CASSLATWTGGYEQYF
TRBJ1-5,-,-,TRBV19,TGTGCCAGTAGTCCAGGGGTACGGGGCAATCAGCCCCAGCATTTT,CASSPGVRGNQPQHF
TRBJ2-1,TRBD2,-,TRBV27,TGTGCCAGCAGTTTAAGACTAGCGGGCGAGCAGTTCTTC,CASSLRLAGEQFF
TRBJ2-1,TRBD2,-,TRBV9,TGTGCCAGCAGCGTAGGCCCTAGCGGGATTGGGTATGAGCAGTTCTTC,CASSVGPSGIGYEQFF
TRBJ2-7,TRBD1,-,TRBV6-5,TGTGCCACAAAACAGGGGCTCACCTCCTACGAGCAGTACTTC,CATKQGLTSYEQYF
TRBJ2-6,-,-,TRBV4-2,TGTGCCAGCAGCCAAGACAGCTCTGGGGCCAACGTCCTGACTTTC,CASSQDSSGANVLTF
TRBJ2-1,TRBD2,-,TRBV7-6,TGTGCCAGCAGCTTAGCGCTAGCGGGAGTCTCCTACAATGAGCAGTTCTTC,CASSLALAGVSYNEQFF
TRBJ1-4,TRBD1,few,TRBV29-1,TGCAGCGTTGTTGGGACCAGGGGGACTAATGAAAAACTGTTTTTT,CSVVGTRGTNEKLFF
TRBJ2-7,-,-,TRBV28,TGTGCCAGCACTTTTACCGGCGGCGGAGACTACGAGCAGTACTTC,CASTFTGGGDYEQYF
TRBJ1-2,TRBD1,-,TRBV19,TGTGCCAGTAGTATGACGACCGGGACAGGGGTAGGCTACACCTTC,CASSMTTGTGVGYTF
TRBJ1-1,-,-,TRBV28,TGTGCCAGCAGTTCCGACCTTCGGTGGGCCACTGAAGCTTTCTTT,CASSSDLRWATEAFF
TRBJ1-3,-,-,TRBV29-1,TGCAGCGTCAGGGGACGGTTTGGAAACACCATATATTTT,CSVRGRFGNTIYF
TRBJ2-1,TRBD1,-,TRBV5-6,TGTGCCAGCAGCCTTGGACAGGGCTATGAGCAGTTCTTC,CASSLGQGYEQFF
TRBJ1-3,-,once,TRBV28,TGTGCCAGCAGTTTAACCGCAGCGATAGGCTCTGGAAACACCATATATTTT,CASSLTAAIGSGNTIYF
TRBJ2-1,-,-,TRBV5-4,TGTGCCAGCAGCTTGCGGGGTTGGGGTGAGCAGTTCTTC,CASSLRGWGEQFF
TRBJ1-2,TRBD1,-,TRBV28,TGTGCCAGCAGTTTATCGTACGGGACAGGGAGGGATTATGGCTACACCTTC,CASSLSYGTGRDYGYTF
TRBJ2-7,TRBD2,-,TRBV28,TGTGCCAGCAGTCAGACTAGCGGGAGGTACGAGCAGTACTTC,CASSQTSGRYEQYF
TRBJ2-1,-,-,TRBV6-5,TGTGCCAGCAGTTACTCCCCGCCTTGGGGAGACAATGAGCAGTTCTTC,CASSYSPPWGDNEQFF
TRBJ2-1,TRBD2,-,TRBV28,TGTGCCAGCAGTGTGAGCGGGAGGGCCTCTGATGAGCAGTTCTTC,CASSVSGRASDEQFF
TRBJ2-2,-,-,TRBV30,TGTGCCTGGAGTGCACTAAACACCGGGGAGCTGTTTTTT,CAWSALNTGELFF
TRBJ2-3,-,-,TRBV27,TGTGCCAGCAGGACAATAACAAGGTCAGGCGGGGCTTATGGCACAGATACGCAGTATTTT,CASRTITRSGGAYGTDTQYF
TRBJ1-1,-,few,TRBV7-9,TGTGCCAGCAGCCCTACAGGGAGCACTGAAGCTTTCTTT,CASSPTGSTEAFF
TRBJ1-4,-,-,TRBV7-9,TGTGCCAGCAGCTTACGCCAGGGCGGTGAAAAACTGTTTTTT,CASSLRQGGEKLFF
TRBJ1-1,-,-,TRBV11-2,TGTGCCAGCAGTCGGCGCGGGAGGAACACTGAAGCTTTCTTT,CASSRRGRNTEAFF
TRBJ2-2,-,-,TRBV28,TGTGCCAGCAGGGGGCCGACCTCGTACGGGGAGCTGTTTTTT,CASRGPTSYGELFF
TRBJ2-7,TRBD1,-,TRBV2,TGTGCCAGCAGTAGGACAGGGGGGCTCTACGAGCAGTACTTC,CASSRTGGLYEQYF
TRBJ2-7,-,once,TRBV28,TGTGCCAGCAGTGTTAGCGCTGGGAACGAGCAGTACTTC,CASSVSAGNEQYF
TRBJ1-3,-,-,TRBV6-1,TGTGCCAGCACGGAGACTCCCACGGGAAACACCATATATTTT,CASTETPTGNTIYF
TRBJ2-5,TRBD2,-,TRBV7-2,TGTGCCAGCAGCTTAGTTTCTAGCGGACAAGAGACCCAGTACTTC,CASSLVSSGQETQYF
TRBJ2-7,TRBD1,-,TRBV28,TGTGCCAGCAGCGGACAGGTGGGCTCCTACGAGCAGTACTTC,CASSGQVGSYEQYF
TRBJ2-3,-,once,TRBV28,TGTGCCAGCAGTTGGAGCGTTAGCACAGATACGCAGTATTTT,CASSWSVSTDTQYF
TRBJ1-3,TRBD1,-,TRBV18,TGTGCCTGTTCCGCCGGGACAGGCTTCTCTGGAAACACCATATATTTT,CACSAGTGFSGNTIYF
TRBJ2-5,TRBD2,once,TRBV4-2,TGTGCCAGCAGCCCCCAGTTGGGAGGGAGGGAGACCCAGTACTTC,CASSPQLGGRETQYF
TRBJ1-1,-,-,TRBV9,TGTGCCAGCAGCGGAGGGCCCTCTCAGATGAACACTGAAGCTTTCTTT,CASSGGPSQMNTEAFF
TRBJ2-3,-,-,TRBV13,TGTGCCAGCAGCTTAGTGACGGGAGCTACAGATACGCAGTATTTT,CASSLVTGATDTQYF
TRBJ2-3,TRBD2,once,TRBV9,TGTGCCAGCAGCCCAAAGGCGAGCGGGATCCTCGGTTTGTCGCCTACGCAGTATTTT,CASSPKASGILGLSPTQYF
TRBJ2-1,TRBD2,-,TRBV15,TGTGCCACCAGCAGAGATCTAGCGGGAGGAGTGCATGAGCAGTTCTTC,CATSRDLAGGVHEQFF
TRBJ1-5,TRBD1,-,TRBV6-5,TGTGCCAGCAGTGGGACAGGATACAATCAGCCCCAGCATTTT,CASSGTGYNQPQHF
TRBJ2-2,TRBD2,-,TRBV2,TGTGCCAGCAAAGCGGGAGGGAGCTACGGGGAGCTGTTTTTT,CASKAGGSYGELFF